Listed below are T cell receptor beta chains from one sample, sequenced in a study of T cell changes during pregnancy in multiple sclerosis. Some clones are missing from TCRdb's copy, which holds only in-frame ones; the method was immunoSEQ multiplex PCR. Of roughly 76,000 clones listed, 92% are singletons. The sequenced sample was CD4+ T cells from peripheral blood mononuclear cells, obtained after pregnancy. These receptors came from a female donor with multiple sclerosis, enrolled in a pregnancy study. Both conserved end residues are part of each CDR3. The order of the fields is clone size, J gene, V gene, D gene, CDR3 DNA, CDR3 protein. D genes are given only for firm matches. Clone sizes are given selectively: once, few, many, or a class where the clone is expanded.

clone_size: once; j_call: TRBJ2-5; v_call: TRBV5-1; d_call: TRBD2; cdr3_nt: TGCGCCAGCAGCTTCCAAGCGGGAGGGCAAGAGACCCAGTACTTC; cdr3_aa: CASSFQAGGQETQYF
clone_size: -; j_call: TRBJ1-1; v_call: TRBV5-1; d_call: -; cdr3_nt: TGCGCCAGCAGCTTGGCCCGGGGGGCGAACACTGAAGCTTTCTTT; cdr3_aa: CASSLARGANTEAFF
clone_size: -; j_call: TRBJ2-1; v_call: TRBV5-1; d_call: TRBD2; cdr3_nt: TGCGCCAGCAGCTCACCTAGCGGGAGCTACAATGAGCAGTTCTTC; cdr3_aa: CASSSPSGSYNEQFF
clone_size: -; j_call: TRBJ2-7; v_call: TRBV7-9; d_call: -; cdr3_nt: TGTGCCAGCAGCCCTTCGACAGGAATCTACGAGCAGTACTTC; cdr3_aa: CASSPSTGIYEQYF
clone_size: -; j_call: TRBJ2-5; v_call: TRBV18; d_call: TRBD1; cdr3_nt: TGTGCCAGCTCACCGTTGGACAGGGGAGAGACCCAGTACTTC; cdr3_aa: CASSPLDRGETQYF
clone_size: -; j_call: TRBJ1-5; v_call: TRBV27; d_call: -; cdr3_nt: TGTGCCAGCAGTGCCTTCGGACAGAGAAATCAGCCCCAGCATTTT; cdr3_aa: CASSAFGQRNQPQHF
clone_size: -; j_call: TRBJ1-5; v_call: TRBV27; d_call: -; cdr3_nt: TGTGCCAGCAGTCTAACCCCACAGGGAAATCAGCCCCAGCATTTT; cdr3_aa: CASSLTPQGNQPQHF
clone_size: -; j_call: TRBJ2-7; v_call: TRBV29-1; d_call: -; cdr3_nt: TGCAGCGCCCGAACGACAGGACCCTACGAGCAGTACTTC; cdr3_aa: CSARTTGPYEQYF
clone_size: -; j_call: TRBJ2-1; v_call: TRBV6-1; d_call: -; cdr3_nt: TGTGCCAGCAGTGAAGGAGGAGAGCGGCAGTTCTTC; cdr3_aa: CASSEGGERQFF
clone_size: -; j_call: TRBJ1-2; v_call: TRBV5-5; d_call: TRBD1; cdr3_nt: TGTGCCAGCAGCCTGGGACAGGGGGCAACGACTGGCTACACCTTC; cdr3_aa: CASSLGQGATTGYTF
clone_size: -; j_call: TRBJ2-7; v_call: TRBV5-6; d_call: TRBD1; cdr3_nt: TGTGCCAGCAGCTTGGGGGGGACAGGGGGGAACGAGCAGTACTTC; cdr3_aa: CASSLGGTGGNEQYF
clone_size: -; j_call: TRBJ1-3; v_call: TRBV7-3; d_call: -; cdr3_nt: TGTGCCAGCAGCTTAAACGGTGGCGGAGGTTCCACCATATATTTT; cdr3_aa: CASSLNGGGGSTIYF
clone_size: -; j_call: TRBJ1-5; v_call: TRBV6-5; d_call: -; cdr3_nt: TGTGCCAGCAGTTCCCTGGGGGGTGGACATCAGCCCCAGCATTTT; cdr3_aa: CASSSLGGGHQPQHF
clone_size: once; j_call: TRBJ2-1; v_call: TRBV7-3; d_call: TRBD1; cdr3_nt: TGTGCCAGCAGCTCGACGCCGGGACAGGGCAATGAGCAGTTCTTC; cdr3_aa: CASSSTPGQGNEQFF
clone_size: -; j_call: TRBJ2-1; v_call: TRBV9; d_call: -; cdr3_nt: TGTGCCAGCAGCGTAGTCGGGGGAGTTGAGGGGCCGGAAAATGAGCAGTTCTTC; cdr3_aa: CASSVVGGVEGPENEQFF
clone_size: -; j_call: TRBJ1-1; v_call: TRBV5-1; d_call: TRBD1; cdr3_nt: TGCGCCAGCAGCGAAGGGGGCCCCACTGAAGCTTTCTTT; cdr3_aa: CASSEGGPTEAFF
clone_size: -; j_call: TRBJ1-1; v_call: TRBV5-6; d_call: -; cdr3_nt: TGTGCCAGCAGCCCGGGTGTGGCCGAAGCTTTCTTT; cdr3_aa: CASSPGVAEAFF
clone_size: -; j_call: TRBJ2-7; v_call: TRBV6-1; d_call: TRBD2; cdr3_nt: TGTGCCAGCAGTGGGGGGACTAGTTTAACCTACGAGCAGTACTTC; cdr3_aa: CASSGGTSLTYEQYF
clone_size: -; j_call: TRBJ1-2; v_call: TRBV28; d_call: -; cdr3_nt: TGTGCCAGTCACCCAAACAGGGTGGGCTATGGCTACACCTTC; cdr3_aa: CASHPNRVGYGYTF
clone_size: -; j_call: TRBJ2-2; v_call: TRBV15; d_call: -; cdr3_nt: TGTGCCACCAAGAGTCGGAACACCGGGGAGCTGTTTTTT; cdr3_aa: CATKSRNTGELFF
clone_size: -; j_call: TRBJ1-4; v_call: TRBV30; d_call: -; cdr3_nt: TGTGCCTGGAGTCAGACAGGTACCCCACATAATGAAAAACTGTTTTTT; cdr3_aa: CAWSQTGTPHNEKLFF
clone_size: -; j_call: TRBJ2-7; v_call: TRBV27; d_call: TRBD2; cdr3_nt: TGTGCCAGCAGGGGTTCGGGGGGATCCTACGAGCAGTACTTC; cdr3_aa: CASRGSGGSYEQYF
clone_size: -; j_call: TRBJ1-1; v_call: TRBV15; d_call: -; cdr3_nt: TGTGCCACCAGCAGTCCACAGCCACTTAACACTGAAGCTTTCTTT; cdr3_aa: CATSSPQPLNTEAFF
clone_size: -; j_call: TRBJ1-5; v_call: TRBV7-2; d_call: -; cdr3_nt: TGTGCCAGCAGCTTGGGACAAGATAGCAATCAGCCCCAGCATTTT; cdr3_aa: CASSLGQDSNQPQHF
clone_size: -; j_call: TRBJ1-5; v_call: TRBV19; d_call: -; cdr3_nt: TGTGCCAGTAGTATCGGACAGTCAAATAGCAATCAGCCCCAGCATTTT; cdr3_aa: CASSIGQSNSNQPQHF
clone_size: -; j_call: TRBJ2-3; v_call: TRBV5-4; d_call: TRBD1; cdr3_nt: TGTGCCAGCAACAGGGGTGAAGATACGCAGTATTTT; cdr3_aa: CASNRGEDTQYF
clone_size: -; j_call: TRBJ2-1; v_call: TRBV28; d_call: TRBD2; cdr3_nt: TGTGCCAGCAGCCAAATAGCGGGTCTTTCCTACAATGAGCAGTTCTTC; cdr3_aa: CASSQIAGLSYNEQFF
clone_size: -; j_call: TRBJ2-5; v_call: TRBV7-8; d_call: -; cdr3_nt: TGTGCCAGCAGCCCTCGTCCGGGGATTCAAGAGACCCAGTACTTC; cdr3_aa: CASSPRPGIQETQYF
clone_size: -; j_call: TRBJ1-3; v_call: TRBV5-1; d_call: -; cdr3_nt: TGCGCCAGCAGCTTGGGACAGACCTTCATTGGAAACACCATATATTTT; cdr3_aa: CASSLGQTFIGNTIYF
clone_size: -; j_call: TRBJ2-7; v_call: TRBV15; d_call: -; cdr3_nt: TGTGCCACCAGCAGAGAGTTGACAGGCGGATCCTACGAGCAGTACTTC; cdr3_aa: CATSRELTGGSYEQYF
clone_size: -; j_call: TRBJ2-7; v_call: TRBV5-5; d_call: -; cdr3_nt: TGTGCCAGCAGCTTTGCGACCCCCGGGATATCCTACGAGCAGTACTTC; cdr3_aa: CASSFATPGISYEQYF